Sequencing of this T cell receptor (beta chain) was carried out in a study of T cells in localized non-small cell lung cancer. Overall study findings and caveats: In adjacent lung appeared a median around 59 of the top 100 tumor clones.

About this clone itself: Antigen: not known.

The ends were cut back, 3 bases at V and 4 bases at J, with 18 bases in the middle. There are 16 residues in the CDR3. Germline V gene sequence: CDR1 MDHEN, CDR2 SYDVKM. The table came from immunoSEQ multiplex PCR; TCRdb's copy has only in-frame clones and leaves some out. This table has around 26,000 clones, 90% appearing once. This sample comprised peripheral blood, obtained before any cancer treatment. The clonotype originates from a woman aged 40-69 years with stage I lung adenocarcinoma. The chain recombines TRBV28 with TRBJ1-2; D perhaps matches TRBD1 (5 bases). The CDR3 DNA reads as TGTGCCAGCAGTTTCGAGCCCTTTCCGACAGTCTATGGCTACACCTTC. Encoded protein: CASSFEPFPTVYGYTF.